A selection of T cell receptor beta chains follows, all from one sample in a study of T-cell reconstitution after alpha-beta-depleted transplantation in children. TCRdb analysed the PCR reads with MiXCR anew, one entry per CDR3 protein. The sample holds hundreds of thousands of distinct CDR3 sequences, over 7.5% seen once. Sequences were derived from peripheral blood, sampled 360 days after TCRalphabeta/CD19-depleted stem cell transplant. The source of these receptors is a female patient younger than 10 who had a stem cell transplant for Fanconi anemia, so the T cells may come from the graft donor. Each CDR3 is given with its conserved first and last residue. The D gene is left open where the match is weak. Clone size is shown for a subset of rows, as once, few, many or a class of expanded clone.

v_gene: TRBV20-1; abundance: many; j_gene: TRBJ2-7; d_gene: TRBD2; CDR3aa: CSARYPGLESYEQYF; CDR3nt: TGCAGTGCTAGATATCCGGGACTAGAAAGCTACGAGCAGTACTTC
v_gene: TRBV5-5; abundance: many; j_gene: TRBJ2-5; d_gene: -; CDR3aa: CASRHPVQETQYF; CDR3nt: TGTGCCAGCAGACACCCTGTACAAGAGACCCAGTACTTC
v_gene: TRBV9; abundance: many; j_gene: TRBJ2-6; d_gene: -; CDR3aa: CASSPNKTTKSGANVLTF; CDR3nt: TGTGCCAGCAGCCCAAATAAAACTACGAAGTCTGGGGCCAACGTCCTGACTTTC
v_gene: TRBV21-1; abundance: -; j_gene: TRBJ2-7; d_gene: -; CDR3aa: CASSKWELHEQYF; CDR3nt: TGTGCCAGCAGCAAATGGGAGCTCCACGAGCAGTACTTC
v_gene: TRBV29-1; abundance: many; j_gene: TRBJ2-7; d_gene: TRBD1; CDR3aa: CSVTGTGFSYEQYF; CDR3nt: TGCAGCGTAACCGGGACAGGATTCTCCTACGAGCAGTACTTC
v_gene: TRBV28; abundance: many; j_gene: TRBJ2-1; d_gene: -; CDR3aa: CASSLRGAFYNEQFF; CDR3nt: TGTGCCAGCAGTTTAAGGGGAGCATTCTACAATGAGCAGTTCTTC
v_gene: TRBV3-1; abundance: few; j_gene: TRBJ1-6; d_gene: TRBD1; CDR3aa: CASSEGQGWNNSPLHF; CDR3nt: TGTGCCAGCAGCGAAGGACAGGGATGGAATAATTCACCCCTCCACTTT
v_gene: TRBV12-3/TRBV12-4; abundance: many; j_gene: TRBJ1-1; d_gene: -; CDR3aa: CASSPGPPPNTEAFF; CDR3nt: TGTGCCAGCAGTCCCGGACCTCCACCGAACACTGAAGCTTTCTTT
v_gene: TRBV7-6; abundance: many; j_gene: TRBJ1-1; d_gene: -; CDR3aa: CASSLRSAGGTEAFF; CDR3nt: TGTGCCAGCAGCTTACGGTCGGCAGGAGGTACTGAAGCTTTCTTT
v_gene: TRBV18; abundance: many; j_gene: TRBJ2-3; d_gene: -; CDR3aa: CASSPSSDTQYF; CDR3nt: TGTGCCAGCTCACCATCGTCAGATACGCAGTATTTT
v_gene: TRBV20-1; abundance: many; j_gene: TRBJ2-1; d_gene: TRBD2; CDR3aa: CSATPGLAGNNEQFF; CDR3nt: TGCAGTGCTACACCGGGACTAGCGGGGAACAATGAGCAGTTCTTC
v_gene: TRBV6-1; abundance: -; j_gene: TRBJ2-7; d_gene: TRBD1; CDR3aa: CASSQQGPSYEQYF; CDR3nt: TGTGCCAGCAGTCAACAGGGGCCCTCCTACGAGCAGTACTTC
v_gene: TRBV28; abundance: few; j_gene: TRBJ2-2; d_gene: TRBD1; CDR3aa: CASSLGTGLVTGELFF; CDR3nt: TGTGCCAGCAGTTTGGGGACAGGGCTTGTCACCGGGGAGCTGTTTTTT
v_gene: TRBV28; abundance: few; j_gene: TRBJ2-5; d_gene: TRBD2; CDR3aa: CASSGLGTSGSETQYF; CDR3nt: TGTGCCAGCAGTGGGCTAGGGACTAGCGGGAGCGAGACCCAGTACTTC
v_gene: TRBV6-2/TRBV6-3; abundance: many; j_gene: TRBJ2-2; d_gene: -; CDR3aa: CASRWGAAGELFF; CDR3nt: TGTGCCAGCAGGTGGGGGGCCGCCGGGGAGCTGTTTTTT
v_gene: TRBV7-3; abundance: many; j_gene: TRBJ2-1; d_gene: -; CDR3aa: CASSLTFPGTSNNEQFF; CDR3nt: TGTGCCAGCAGCTTAACATTTCCCGGGACTTCGAACAATGAGCAGTTCTTC